The 4 T cell receptor beta chains below come from one sample, sequenced in a study of T cells in tuberculosis. The assay was immunoSEQ multiplex PCR, and TCRdb's table has in-frame clones only and misses some. The sample includes approximately 35,000 clones, about 92% of them seen just once. Sample time point: new active TB diagnosis, blood taken before or within 7 days of starting treatment. This sample comprised PBMCs, obtained at tuberculosis diagnosis. The receptors here all came from an adult with tuberculosis. Some clones in this sample may be carry-over from other donors' samples.

This rearrangement joins TRBV6-1 to TRBJ2-1; 7 bases map to TRBD1. Germline CDR1 is MNHNS and CDR2 is SASEGT. The CDR3 sequence is 18 residues long. The J segment lost 0 bases and the V segment lost 3 bases, leaving 11 bases of the junction unmatched. Here the CDR3 DNA reads TGTGCCAGCAGTGACAGTCGCTCTGGGACAGTCTCCTACAATGAGCAGTTCTTC. It encodes CASSDSRSGTVSYNEQFF.

CDR3: CASSMQASNQPQHF. CDR3 bases: TGTGCCAGTAGTATGCAGGCTAGCAATCAGCCCCAGCATTTT. The chain is built from TRBV19 and TRBJ1-5; D is undetermined. The V and J ends lost 3 bases and 0 bases respectively, with 6 bases between them. CDR3 length equals 14 residues. Germline V gene sequence: CDR1 LNHDA, CDR2 SQIVND (reference sequence).

The chain joins TRBV12-5 to TRBJ2-1, with 9 bases lining up with TRBD2. V gave up 7 bases and J gave up 2 bases; unmatched junction bases: 6. The CDR3 sequence is 15 residues long. Looked up from germline, CDR1 is LGHNT and CDR2 is FRNRAP. Here the CDR3 DNA reads TGTGCTAGTGCCCCAGGCGGGGGGGCCTACAATGAGCAGTTCTTC. Its protein product is CASAPGGGAYNEQFF.

The V gene is TRBV2, the J gene TRBJ1-5; 7 bases fit TRBD1. Per germline, CDR1 SNHLY and CDR2 FYNNEI. V lost 10 bases to trimming and J lost 6 bases; unmatched junction nucleotides: 9. This CDR3 spans 13 amino acids. CDR3 DNA: TGTGCCACCAGAGGGGGCTGGGGTCAGCCCCAGCATTTT. It is translated as CATRGGWGQPQHF.